This T cell receptor beta chain was profiled in a study of OX40 agonist ivuxolimab in advanced cancers. Study summary: Participants, 75% to 85% male, averaged around 64 years of age, ranging from roughly 23 to 90.

Produced via immunoSEQ multiplex PCR; TCRdb's table is partial and in-frame only. The table shows nearly 25,000 clones, with 78% occurring only once. To note about this clone: The antigen remains undetermined.

The study, taken as a whole, reports: Which antigen the expanded peripheral T cells recognized is unknown. Both blood CD4+ and CD8+ T cells showed clonal growth by week 6 at 0.1 to 3.0 mg/kg. Among the lowest peripheral clonal expansion occurred in 0.1-3.0 mg/kg partial responders.

V was cut by 4 bases and J by 2 bases, with 9 bases left in between. The CDR3 is made up of 13 amino acids. CDR1 and CDR2 (germline): SGHNT, YYREEE (reference sequence). The sequence derives from an adult with an advanced solid tumor such as melanoma, head and neck, liver or kidney cancer. The material sequenced was CD4+ or CD8+ T cells sorted from blood, taken in a trial of the OX40 agonist ivuxolimab. The chain joins TRBV5-4 to TRBJ1-1; D possibly corresponds to TRBD1 (5 bases). CDR3 nucleotide sequence: TGTGCCAGCAGCGGAGACAGAAACACTGAAGCTTTCTTT. Its translation is CASSGDRNTEAFF.